This T cell receptor (beta chain) was profiled in a study of T cell responses to AZD1222 COVID-19 vaccine (dated by TCRdb to the early 2020s). Concerning the study at large: AZD1222 recipients with second doses at about 4 weeks or about 12 weeks were pooled, because spike-specific TCR depth and breadth did not differ between schedules. TCR sequencing covered more than 230 trial participants: 200 to 220 given two doses of AZD1222 and approximately 25 given two doses of MenACWY control vaccine. Trial participants were enrolled into age subgroups of 18-55, 56-69 and 70-plus years, which contained roughly 140, 27 and 60 TCR-sequenced participants, respectively. The paper's findings and limits, for the study overall: Participants were mostly white British, with more females than males. The authors suggested clonal diversity may have been underestimated. The vaccine-associated CD4 TCRs covered the entire spike protein, and the dominant responses fell in regions 160-218 and 743-854. Reportedly, almost half of the unique spike-specific TCRs recognized epitopes lying outside the regions that are mutated in the B.1.351 and B.1.1.7 variants. In the small 56-69-year group, the increase in depth fell short of significance, most likely because of low power. Because no day 14 peak-response samples were available, repertoires were characterized only after the peak T cell response. Conclusions about previously exposed vaccinees are limited because only six or seven AZD1222 recipients were SARS-CoV-2 seropositive at baseline. After two AZD1222 doses, spike-specific TCR breadth and depth were significantly higher than at day 0 and than in MenACWY recipients.

Per the publication, the time point label means: baseline before first vaccination. The vaccinee samples were drawn from two UK trials, COV001 and COV002, one of which was a single-blind randomized controlled phase 2/3 trial testing AZD1222 (ChAdOx1 nCoV-19) in healthy adults. For TCRbeta chain sequencing, PBMC samples were collected from trial participants at day 0 and at day 28 after the second dose. With regard to this clone: Its target antigen remains unknown. No qualities accompany the bases; no much larger clone lies one base away.

The CDR3 regions of human TCRbeta chains were subjected to immunosequencing. For the original study's pipeline: Repertoire TCRs were checked for matches against a reference library of SARS-CoV-2-specific TCRs that had been generated using the MIRA antigen-specificity platform. Breadth was defined as the fraction of unique TCRs that were SARS-CoV-2-associated. Depth was defined as the fraction of total T cells that were SARS-CoV-2-associated. Using the MIRA data, each spike-specific TCR was assigned both to the spike region to which the TCR was reactive and to a CD4 or CD8 class. Log10-transformed breadth and depth values were compared by one-way ANOVA with Sidak's multiple comparisons tests. Held by TCRdb, this immuneACCESS table contains in-frame sequences only and omits some clones. Under half of the omission traces to an unresolved V gene where checked; the cause of the rest is unknown. From that table come the V and J calls and clone size; the DNA was used to work out D and trimming. In this sample the table shows about 76,000 clones, more than 75% of which occur a single time. The top ten hold 4.2% of the sample.

The CDR3 runs 16 amino acids, cysteine and phenylalanine included. The only DNA kept is the CDR3, 48 bases in frame from the first base. CDR1 and CDR2 are read off the germline V gene as SGHTA and FQGNSA. At the junction V is shortened by 0 bases and J by 3 bases, with 14 bases in between. This material consisted of peripheral blood, taken on day 0 of AZD1222 vaccination. This receptor chain uses TRBV7-2 and TRBJ2-5, with the D segment identity uncertain. The origin of this receptor is an adult in good health. The bases are TGTGCCAGCAGCTTAGCGTTTAGGGTCAGCAAAGAGACCCAGTACTTC. Protein translation: CASSLAFRVSKETQYF.